This T cell receptor (beta chain) was identified during a study of immune cell composition in non-small cell lung cancer. Repertoires were generated with immunoSEQ multiplex PCR, while TCRdb's copy carries only in-frame clones and drops some. The sample lists about 3,600 clones; roughly 80% were seen once. Normal lung was taken at the farthest possible site, at least 3 cm from tumour. This TCR was sampled from a human donor with non-small cell lung cancer. The material sequenced was non-adjacent lung tissue.

The CDR3 reads CASSSRQGSGRGSEQYF. The DNA of the CDR3 is TGTGCCAGCAGCTCGCGACAGGGGTCGGGAAGAGGTAGCGAGCAGTACTTC. The V call is TRBV7-6, the J call TRBJ2-7; 8 positions match TRBD1. Germline V CDR1 and CDR2: SGHVS, FNYEAQ. Losses at the gene ends were 4 bases for V and 6 bases for J; bases not matched to a gene: 17. The CDR3 contains 17 residues.